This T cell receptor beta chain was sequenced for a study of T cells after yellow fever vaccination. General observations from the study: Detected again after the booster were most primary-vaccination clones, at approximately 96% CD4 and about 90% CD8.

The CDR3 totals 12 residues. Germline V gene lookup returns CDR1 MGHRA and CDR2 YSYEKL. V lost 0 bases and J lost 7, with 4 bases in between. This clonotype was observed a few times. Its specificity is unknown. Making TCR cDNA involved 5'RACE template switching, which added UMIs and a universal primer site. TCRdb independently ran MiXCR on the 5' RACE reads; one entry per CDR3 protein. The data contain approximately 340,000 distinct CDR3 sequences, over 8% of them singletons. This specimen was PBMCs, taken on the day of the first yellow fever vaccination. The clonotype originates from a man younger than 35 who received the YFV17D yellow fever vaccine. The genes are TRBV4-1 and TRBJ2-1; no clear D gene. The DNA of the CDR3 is TGCGCCAGCAGCCAAGATAATAATGAGCAGTTCTTC. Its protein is CASSQDNNEQFF.